A selection of T cell receptor beta chains follows, all from one sample in a study of breast tumors, draining lymph nodes, adjacent tissues. TCRdb re-called the multiplex PCR reads through MiXCR, storing one row per CDR3 protein. The sample consists of about 230,000 distinct CDR3 sequences, approximately 29% of them appearing once. The sequencing input was axillary lymph node tissue. The receptor source for this set is a female donor with breast cancer. Some clones in this sample may be carry-over from other donors' samples. The CDR3 runs from the conserved cysteine through the conserved F or W. The order of the fields is clone size, CDR3 length, J gene, D gene, V gene, CDR3 protein, CDR3 DNA. A D gene is named only where the DNA matches it firmly. The size entry is marked missing in some rows and otherwise reads once, few, many or a size class.

many 16 TRBJ2-3 . TRBV4-1 CASSQEGRDPTDTQYF TGCGCCAGCAGCCAAGAAGGACGGGACCCCACAGATACGCAGTATTTT
. 14 TRBJ2-1 TRBD2 TRBV6-2/TRBV6-3 CASSLLALNNEQFF TGTGCCAGCAGTTTACTAGCGTTGAACAATGAGCAGTTCTTC
many 14 TRBJ2-2 . TRBV7-2 CASSLGGLTGELFF TGTGCCAGCAGCTTGGGGGGGCTCACCGGGGAGCTGTTTTTT
. 13 TRBJ2-4 . TRBV20-1 CSAYRGQTNIQYF TGCAGTGCTTACCGCGGACAGACAAACATTCAGTACTTC
many 18 TRBJ2-7 TRBD2 TRBV6-5 CASRPRQGSSGSSYEQYF TGTGCCAGCAGACCCAGACAGGGCTCTAGCGGGAGCTCCTACGAGCAGTACTTC
. 17 TRBJ2-1 TRBD2 TRBV2 CAISETTSGVSHNEQFF TGTGCCATCAGTGAGACGACTAGCGGGGTTTCCCACAATGAGCAGTTCTTC
once 16 TRBJ2-2 TRBD1 TRBV10-3 CAIRGTGGAGTGELFF TGTGCCATCAGAGGGACAGGGGGGGCGGGCACCGGGGAGCTGTTTTTT
many 12 TRBJ1-4 . TRBV2 CASREFGEKLFF TGTGCCAGCAGGGAATTTGGGGAAAAACTGTTTTTT
many 15 TRBJ2-1 . TRBV5-8 CASLRGRSSYNEQFF TGTGCCAGCCTCCGGGGCCGGAGCTCCTACAATGAGCAGTTCTTC
many 16 TRBJ2-2 . TRBV7-9 CASSLAVGGYSGELFF TGTGCCAGCAGCTTAGCGGTGGGGGGTTACTCCGGGGAGCTGTTTTTT
many 13 TRBJ2-5 . TRBV7-9 CASSGTYQETQYF TGTGCCAGCAGCGGGACTTACCAAGAGACCCAGTACTTC
many 17 TRBJ2-3 . TRBV11-3 CASSTYYLTNSTDTQYF TGTGCCAGCAGCACATATTACCTGACTAATAGCACAGATACGCAGTATTTT
many 16 TRBJ2-7 TRBD1 TRBV5-8 CASSPDPGQGTYEQYF TGTGCCAGCAGCCCCGACCCGGGACAGGGGACCTACGAGCAGTACTTC
many 14 TRBJ1-2 TRBD1 TRBV7-2 CASSFRNRGYGYTF TGTGCCAGCAGCTTTCGGAACAGGGGGTATGGCTACACCTTC
many 14 TRBJ1-5 . TRBV2 CASSELMRNQPQHF TGTGCCAGCAGTGAGTTAATGCGTAATCAGCCCCAGCATTTT
many 18 TRBJ1-3 . TRBV11-2 CASTAGTGFKLSGNTIYF TGTGCCAGCACCGCGGGTACCGGGTTTAAGTTGTCTGGAAACACCATATATTTT
many 13 TRBJ2-2 . TRBV5-1 CASSLAADGELFF TGCGCCAGCAGCTTGGCCGCGGACGGGGAGCTGTTTTTT
many 12 TRBJ2-3 . TRBV7-8 CASSQTTDTQYF TGTGCCAGCAGCCAAACAACAGATACGCAGTATTTT
. 16 TRBJ2-1 TRBD2 TRBV18 CASSPPSGLSYNEQFF TGTGCCAGCTCACCCCCTAGCGGCCTCTCCTACAATGAGCAGTTCTTC
. 15 TRBJ2-1 TRBD1 TRBV14 CASSSGTGVGNEPFF TGTGCCAGCAGCTCCGGGACAGGCGTGGGGAATGAGCCGTTCTTC
many 14 TRBJ2-7 TRBD1 TRBV20-1 CSARRDRGAYEQYF TGCAGTGCTAGAAGGGACAGGGGAGCCTACGAGCAGTACTTC
many 15 TRBJ1-3 . TRBV6-1 CASSESRGHGNTIYF TGTGCCAGCAGTGAATCCCGGGGGCACGGAAACACCATATATTTT
many 13 TRBJ2-1 TRBD1 TRBV5-1 CASSYGTDNEQFF TGCGCCAGCAGCTACGGGACAGACAATGAGCAGTTCTTC
. 11 TRBJ1-2 TRBD1 TRBV20-1 CSVATGEAYTF TGCAGTGTCGCGACAGGGGAGGCCTACACCTTC
many 14 TRBJ1-6 TRBD1 TRBV12-3/TRBV12-4 CASSRQGSLGPLHF TGTGCCAGCAGTCGACAGGGAAGCTTGGGACCCCTCCACTTT
many 16 TRBJ1-3 . TRBV19 CASSIDLQYSGNTIYF TGTGCCAGTAGTATCGACCTCCAGTACTCTGGAAACACCATATATTTT
many 15 TRBJ2-1 TRBD2 TRBV29-1 CSVDSVAGGLGEQFF TGCAGCGTTGATTCGGTAGCGGGAGGTCTCGGTGAGCAGTTCTTC
once 17 TRBJ1-3 TRBD1 TRBV29-1 CSALGTGGMTSGNTIYF TGCAGCGCCCTAGGAACAGGGGGGATGACGTCTGGAAACACCATATATTTT
. 14 TRBJ2-7 . TRBV6-2/TRBV6-3 CASSHQPVSYEQYF TGTGCCAGCAGTCACCAGCCCGTTTCCTACGAGCAGTACTTC
many 15 TRBJ1-4 . TRBV24-1 CATSESDGFNEKLFF TGTGCCACCAGTGAATCGGACGGGTTTAATGAAAAACTGTTTTTT
. 20 TRBJ2-3 TRBD2 TRBV7-3 CASSLKTTSGGWGRTDTQYF TGTGCCAGCAGCCTAAAAACGACTAGCGGGGGTTGGGGACGCACAGATACGCAGTATTTT
few 18 TRBJ1-5 . TRBV18 CASSPGGSGVLSNQPQHF TGTGCCAGCTCACCGGGAGGATCGGGTGTCCTTAGCAATCAGCCCCAGCATTTT
. 13 TRBJ1-5 . TRBV7-9 CASSLGFELPQHF TGTGCCAGCAGCTTAGGGTTTGAGCTGCCCCAGCATTTT
many 14 TRBJ2-7 . TRBV4-2 CASSPGTQPRRQYF TGTGCCAGCAGCCCCGGGACCCAACCCAGAAGGCAGTACTTC
many 17 TRBJ2-7 . TRBV15 CATSRDRARDGSYEQYF TGTGCCACCAGCAGAGATAGGGCACGGGACGGGTCCTACGAGCAGTACTTC
many 15 TRBJ2-2 TRBD2 TRBV12-3/TRBV12-4 CASSLSGTSTGELFF TGTGCCAGCAGTTTATCCGGGACTAGCACCGGGGAGCTGTTTTTT
many 12 TRBJ2-7 . TRBV20-1 CSASRQSNEQYF TGCAGTGCTAGTAGACAATCTAACGAGCAGTACTTC
once 14 TRBJ1-3 . TRBV10-3 CAIRCLTRGNTIYF TGTGCCATCAGGTGCCTTACGCGAGGAAACACCATATATTTT